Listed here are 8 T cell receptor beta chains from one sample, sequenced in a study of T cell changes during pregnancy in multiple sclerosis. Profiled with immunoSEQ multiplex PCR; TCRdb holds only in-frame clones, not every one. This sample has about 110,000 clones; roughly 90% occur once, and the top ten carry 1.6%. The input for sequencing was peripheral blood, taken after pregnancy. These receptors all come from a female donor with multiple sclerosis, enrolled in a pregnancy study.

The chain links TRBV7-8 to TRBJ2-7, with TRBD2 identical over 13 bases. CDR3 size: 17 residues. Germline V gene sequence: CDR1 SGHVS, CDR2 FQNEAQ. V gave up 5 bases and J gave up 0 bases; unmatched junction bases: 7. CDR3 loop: CASSRTSGSRSSYEQYF. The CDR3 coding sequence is TGTGCCAGCAGCCGGACTAGCGGGAGTCGCAGCTCCTACGAGCAGTACTTC.

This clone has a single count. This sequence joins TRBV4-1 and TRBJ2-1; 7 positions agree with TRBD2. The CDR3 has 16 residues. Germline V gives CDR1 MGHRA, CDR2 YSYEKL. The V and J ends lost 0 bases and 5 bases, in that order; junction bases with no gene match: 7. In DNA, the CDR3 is TGCGCCAGCAGCCAAGACTGGGCGGGAGCTCACAATGAGCAGTTCTTC. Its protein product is CASSQDWAGAHNEQFF.

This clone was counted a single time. For the CDR3, the DNA is TGTGCCAGCAGCCAAACTAGCGGTGCAGATACGCAGTATTTT. This translates into CASSQTSGADTQYF. The chain joins TRBV13 to TRBJ2-3; 8 bases map to TRBD2. The germline V gene has CDR1 PRHDT and CDR2 FYEKMQ (reference sequence). The CDR3 covers 14 residues. The V and J ends lost 5 bases and 4 bases, in that order; junction bases with no gene match: 5.

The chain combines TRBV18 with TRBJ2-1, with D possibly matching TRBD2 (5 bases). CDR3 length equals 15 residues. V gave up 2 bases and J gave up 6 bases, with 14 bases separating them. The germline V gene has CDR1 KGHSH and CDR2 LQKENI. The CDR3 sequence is CASSPSREPFNEQFF. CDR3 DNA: TGTGCCAGCTCACCATCGAGGGAGCCCTTCAATGAGCAGTTCTTC.

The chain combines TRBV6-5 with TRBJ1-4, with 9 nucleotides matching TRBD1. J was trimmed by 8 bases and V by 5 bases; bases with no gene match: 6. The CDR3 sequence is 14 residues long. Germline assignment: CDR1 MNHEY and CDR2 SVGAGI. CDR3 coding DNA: TGTGCCAGCAGTCCTGGGACAGGGCGGGAAAAACTGTTTTTT. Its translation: CASSPGTGREKLFF.

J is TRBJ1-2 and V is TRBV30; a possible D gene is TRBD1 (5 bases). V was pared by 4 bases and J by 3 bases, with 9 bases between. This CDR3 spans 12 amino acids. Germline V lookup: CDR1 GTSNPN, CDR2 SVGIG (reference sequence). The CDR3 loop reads CAWTLRDYGYTF. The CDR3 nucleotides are TGTGCCTGGACCCTCAGGGACTATGGCTACACCTTC.

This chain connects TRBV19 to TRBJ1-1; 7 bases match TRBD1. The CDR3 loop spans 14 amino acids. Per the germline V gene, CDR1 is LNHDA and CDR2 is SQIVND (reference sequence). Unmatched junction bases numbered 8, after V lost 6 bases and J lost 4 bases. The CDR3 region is CASSEQGFGTEAFF. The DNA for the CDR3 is TGTGCCAGTAGCGAACAGGGGTTCGGCACTGAAGCTTTCTTT.

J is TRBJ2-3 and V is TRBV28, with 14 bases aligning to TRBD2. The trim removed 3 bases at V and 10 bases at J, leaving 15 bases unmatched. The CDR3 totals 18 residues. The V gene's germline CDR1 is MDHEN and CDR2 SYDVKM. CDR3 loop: CASSFRPGTSGRTPAQYF. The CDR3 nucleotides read TGTGCCAGCAGTTTCCGTCCCGGGACTAGCGGGAGAACCCCGGCGCAGTATTTT.